Following are 26 T cell receptor beta chains from one sample sequenced in a study of T cell responses to AZD1222 COVID-19 vaccine. Only in-frame clones appear in the TCRdb table, and some are missing; sequencing was by immunoSEQ multiplex PCR. The data hold about 100,000 clones, with about 91% observed a single time. This specimen was peripheral blood, taken on day 0 of AZD1222 vaccination. These receptors were obtained from an adult in good health.

The gene calls are TRBV11-3 and TRBJ2-7; D remains unclear. In germline, CDR1 is SGHNT, CDR2 YENEEA. This CDR3 comprises 14 residues. V shed 1 base and J shed 3 bases, with 10 bases lying between them. CDR3 region: CASSLGRDGYEQYF. CDR3 DNA: TGTGCCAGCAGCTTAGGCAGAGATGGCTACGAGCAGTACTTC.

V usage is TRBV7-8 and J usage is TRBJ1-2; no clear D. The CDR3 length is 14 residues. Germline CDR1 is SGHVS and CDR2 is FQNEAQ. Trimming pared 1 base from V and 5 bases from J, leaving 11 bases between. The CDR3: CASSLDYTAYGYTF. DNA for the CDR3: TGTGCCAGCAGCTTAGACTACACGGCTTATGGCTACACCTTC. The whole variable domain, filled in from reference TRBV7-8 and TRBJ1-2, reads GAGVSQSPRYKVAKRGQDVALRCDPISGHVSLFWYQQALGQGPEFLTYFQNEAQLDKSGLPSDRFFAERPEGSVSTLKIQRTQQEDSAVYLCASSLDYTAYGYTFGSGTRLTVV.

This chain connects TRBV12-3 or TRBV12-4 to TRBJ1-1, with D uncertain. The CDR3 contains 11 residues. Trimming left V 8 bases short and J 2 bases short, with 6 bases between. CDR3 region: CASLINTEAFF. The CDR3 coding sequence is TGTGCCAGCCTGATAAACACTGAAGCTTTCTTT.

DNA for the CDR3: TGTGCCAGCAGTTTATCGTACGGGCAAGAGACCCAGTACTTC. Translating gives CASSLSYGQETQYF. This rearrangement joins TRBV27 to TRBJ2-5; D gene ambiguous. With 0 bases removed from V and 2 bases from J, the gap between germline ends came to 7 bases. This CDR3 contains 14 residues. Germline CDR1 reads MNHEY; CDR2 reads SMNVEV (reference sequence).

The chain is built from TRBV3-1 (or the pseudogene TRBV3-2) and TRBJ1-1, with D maybe TRBD1 (5 bases). The CDR3 loop spans 16 amino acids. Trimming shortened V by 3 bases and J by 2 bases, and 16 bases separated the two germline ends. The germline V gene encodes CDR1 LGHDT and CDR2 YNNKEL (reference sequence). CDR3 nucleotides: TGTGCCAGCAGCCACCTCCCGCGACAGAGAAACACTGAAGCTTTCTTT. Translated: CASSHLPRQRNTEAFF.

This clone was counted once. The chain carries TRBV6-5 and TRBJ1-1; D remains unclear. This CDR3 is 13 amino acids long. The germline V gene encodes CDR1 MNHEY and CDR2 SVGAGI. The germline V and J ends were trimmed by 7 bases and 3 bases, with 12 bases remaining between them. The CDR3 DNA follows: TGTGCCAGCAACGTTAACAGCCACACTGAAGCTTTCTTT. This translates into CASNVNSHTEAFF.

The chain carries TRBV7-2 and TRBJ1-3, with 9 positions matching TRBD1. The CDR3 is 19 amino acids. CDR1 is SGHTA, CDR2 FQGNSA, per germline. Trimming took 0 bases from V and 3 from J; bases not matched to a gene: 12. The CDR3 loop reads CASSLAGWGQGLVGNTIYF. The CDR3 bases are TGTGCCAGCAGCTTAGCGGGGTGGGGACAGGGTCTGGTTGGAAACACCATATATTTT.

This clone was counted a single time. V is TRBV10-3 and J is TRBJ2-5; D gene ambiguous. CDR3 size: 9 residues. Trimming left V 8 bases short and J 5 bases short, with 3 bases between. Germline V CDR1 and CDR2: ENHRY, SYGVKD. DNA for the CDR3: TGTGCCATCCATGAGACCCAGTACTTC. It codes for CAIHETQYF.

The chain is built from TRBV27 and TRBJ1-4; no definite D call. Germline V gene sequence: CDR1 MNHEY, CDR2 SMNVEV (reference sequence). The CDR3 extends over 16 amino acids. V lost 6 bases, J lost 0 bases, and 14 bases lay in between. The CDR3 bases are TGTGCCAGCAGCTCCTTAGGCTTCTCAACTAATGAAAAACTGTTTTTT. This sequence encodes CASSSLGFSTNEKLFF.

As DNA, the CDR3 is TGTGCCAGCAGCCGACCGGGAGGGGAGCTGTTTTTT. Translating it yields CASSRPGGELFF. V is TRBV12-3 or TRBV12-4 and J is TRBJ2-2, with D perhaps matching TRBD2 (5 bases). CDR3 length: 12 residues. The germline V and J ends were trimmed by 6 bases and 8 bases, with 10 bases remaining between them.

The chain combines TRBV5-5 with TRBJ2-1; D is unclear. V dropped 4 bases and J dropped 3 bases, with 20 bases sitting between them. CDR1 and CDR2 from the germline V gene are SGHKS and YYEKEE (reference sequence). The CDR3 totals 17 residues. The CDR3 DNA is TGTGCCAGCAGCGAATCTAAACGCCCCGCTGGCTACAATGAGCAGTTCTTC. It specifies CASSESKRPAGYNEQFF.

V gene TRBV2 combines with J gene TRBJ1-3; D gene ambiguous. The CDR3 loop spans 14 amino acids. Germline CDR1 is SNHLY and CDR2 is FYNNEI. The V gene lost 6 bases and the J gene lost 3 bases, with 12 bases spanning the gap. Here the CDR3 reads CASSGSRVGNTIYF. CDR3 nucleotide sequence: TGTGCCAGCAGCGGGTCGAGGGTTGGAAACACCATATATTTT.

V usage is TRBV19 and J usage is TRBJ1-1; tentative D call: TRBD1 (6 bases). Germline V gene data show CDR1 as LNHDA and CDR2 as SQIVND (reference sequence). The CDR3 is 16 amino acids. V was trimmed by 7 bases and J by 1 base, leaving 19 bases between them. The CDR3 region is CASKPPTGWGNTEAFF. The CDR3 nucleotides are TGTGCCAGTAAGCCTCCTACAGGGTGGGGGAACACTGAAGCTTTCTTT.

The V and J genes are TRBV29-1 and TRBJ2-6; possibly TRBD1 for D (6 bases). Trimming took 4 bases from V and 4 from J, leaving 17 bases between them. The V gene's germline CDR1 is SQVTM and CDR2 ANQGSEA. The CDR3 contains 16 residues. CDR3 DNA: TGCAGCGTTGTTCTAAGAGGGGACATAGGGGCCAACGTCCTGACTTTC. This codes for CSVVLRGDIGANVLTF.

The chain carries TRBV7-8 and TRBJ2-7; 7 positions match TRBD2. The V gene's germline CDR1 is SGHVS and CDR2 FQNEAQ. The CDR3 sequence is 13 residues long. V trimming: 5 bases; J trimming: 4 bases; junction bases outside the gene matches: 5. CDR3 sequence reads: CASSHPGGYEQYF. DNA for the CDR3: TGTGCCAGCAGCCACCCCGGGGGGTACGAGCAGTACTTC. Complete variable domain (other parts from reference TRBV7-8 and TRBJ2-7): GAGVSQSPRYKVAKRGQDVALRCDPISGHVSLFWYQQALGQGPEFLTYFQNEAQLDKSGLPSDRFFAERPEGSVSTLKIQRTQQEDSAVYLCASSHPGGYEQYFGPGTRLTVT.

V usage is TRBV3-1 (or the pseudogene TRBV3-2) and J usage is TRBJ1-2, with 7 bases aligning to TRBD1. CDR1 is LGHDT, CDR2 YNNKEL, per germline (reference sequence). With 5 bases clipped from V and 6 bases from J, the junction kept 12 bases outside the gene matches. The CDR3 is 15 amino acids. CDR3 DNA: TGTGCCAGCAGCGTAAACAACAGGGGCAACGATGGCTACACCTTC. Protein product: CASSVNNRGNDGYTF.

The V gene is TRBV5-1, the J gene TRBJ2-7; the D is unclear. The CDR3 is 14 residues long. Germline V lookup: CDR1 SGHRS, CDR2 YFSETQ. With 4 bases removed from V and 3 bases from J, the gap between germline ends came to 14 bases. Here the CDR3 reads CASSVDGGLYEQYF. Written as DNA, the CDR3 is TGCGCCAGCAGCGTGGACGGTGGTCTCTACGAGCAGTACTTC.

This chain connects TRBV19 to TRBJ1-2; 10 bases fit TRBD1. Per the germline V gene, CDR1 is LNHDA and CDR2 is SQIVND (reference sequence). The CDR3 runs 12 residues. V was clipped by 7 bases and J by 8 bases; unmatched bases: 4. The chain's CDR3 is CASTDRGLGYTF. Written as DNA, the CDR3 is TGTGCCAGTACCGACAGGGGGCTCGGCTACACCTTC.

The chain couples TRBV5-1 to TRBJ1-1; 8 positions match TRBD1. Germline V lookup: CDR1 SGHRS, CDR2 YFSETQ. The CDR3 sequence is 15 residues long. V dropped 4 bases and J dropped 4; count of bases not matched to a gene: 9. CDR3 sequence reads: CASSPDRVGLTEAFF. DNA for the CDR3: TGCGCCAGCAGCCCGGACAGGGTCGGTCTCACTGAAGCTTTCTTT.

The V and J genes are TRBV19 and TRBJ1-1, with 10 nucleotides matching TRBD1. V shed 5 bases, J shed 4 bases, and the junction held 7 bases outside the gene matches. In germline, CDR1 is LNHDA, CDR2 SQIVND (reference sequence). This CDR3 is built from 15 residues. CDR3: CASSLSRTGGTEAFF. The CDR3 DNA reads as TGTGCCAGTAGTCTCAGCCGGACAGGGGGCACTGAAGCTTTCTTT.

The rearrangement joins TRBV5-1 to TRBJ2-7, with D possibly matching TRBD2 (7 bases). The length of the CDR3 is 14 residues. CDR1 and CDR2 (germline): SGHRS, YFSETQ. Between the trimmed V and J ends, which lost 1 base and 3 bases, there was a span of 11 bases. CDR3 coding DNA: TGCGCCAGCAGCTTGTGGGGGGGCCTCTACGAGCAGTACTTC. Its translation is CASSLWGGLYEQYF.

This CDR3 reads CASSQGRGLETNEKLFF. The CDR3 nucleotides are TGCGCCAGCAGCCAAGGAAGGGGGCTTGAGACTAATGAAAAACTGTTTTTT. The chain joins TRBV4-1 to TRBJ1-4, with 7 bases identical to TRBD1. Germline V gives CDR1 MGHRA, CDR2 YSYEKL. This CDR3 has 17 residues. Trimming cost V 1 base and J 2 bases; bases outside gene matches: 7.

In this sample, this clone turned up once. V is TRBV7-8 and J is TRBJ1-5; D unresolved. The CDR3 totals 15 residues. Germline values: CDR1 SGHVS, CDR2 FQNEAQ. Trimming cost V 0 bases and J 1 base, with 7 bases left between them. In nucleotides, the CDR3 is TGTGCCAGCAGCTTAGCGCTCAGGAGCAATCAGCCCCAGCATTTT. Protein sequence: CASSLALRSNQPQHF.

This sequence joins TRBV28 and TRBJ1-1, with D possibly being TRBD1 (6 bases). Germline V gene data show CDR1 as MDHEN and CDR2 as SYDVKM. The germline V and J ends were trimmed by 4 bases and 3 bases, with 18 bases remaining between them. The CDR3 is made up of 16 amino acids. CDR3 bases: TGTGCCAGCAGTTCCCGATCATATTACAGGGACACTGAAGCTTTCTTT. Translating gives CASSSRSYYRDTEAFF.

This sequence joins TRBV25-1 and TRBJ1-1; D remains unclear. CDR1 and CDR2 (germline): MGHDK, SYGVNS. This CDR3 contains 11 residues. Trimming cost V 4 bases and J 10 bases, with 10 bases left between them. The CDR3 coding sequence is TGTGCCAGCAGTGGGCGAGTGGGAGCTTTCTTT. It codes for CASSGRVGAFF.

The chain recombines TRBV28 with TRBJ2-1; weak D call: TRBD2 (7 bases). Trimming removed 6 bases at V and 9 bases at J, with 18 bases between. CDR1 and CDR2 from the germline V gene are MDHEN and SYDVKM. CDR3 length equals 14 residues. The CDR3 is CASRSSGGGVEQFF. The CDR3 nucleotides read TGTGCCAGCAGGAGTAGTGGGGGGGGCGTTGAGCAGTTCTTC.